Sequencing of this T cell receptor (beta chain) was carried out in a study of Graves' ophthalmopathy and Graves' hyperthyroidism. Study observations and caveats: Also, most clonotypes expanded in the thyroid above 0.001 frequency appeared in blood. Discrimination between ophthalmopathy and stable hyperthyroidism by a 13-signature model showed roughly 88% sensitivity and 70% to 82% specificity.

Amplified TCR beta CDR3 regions were obtained using RNA transcripts as template. An initial RT-PCR round employing HTBI primers preceded a second-round multiplex PCR. TCRdb reprocessed the multiplex PCR reads with MiXCR, giving one entry per CDR3 protein. The table shows roughly 480,000 distinct CDR3 sequences, with approximately 14% occurring only once. Germline CDR1 is MDHEN and CDR2 is SYDVKM. Losses at the gene ends were 2 bases for V and 2 bases for J; bases not matched to a gene: 9. This CDR3 contains 18 residues. There are many counts of this clonotype. The target antigen is unknown. Sequencing input: blood. The chain has TRBV28 and TRBJ1-5; TRBD1 aligns across 10 bases. The clonotype was recovered from a woman in her thirties with Graves' ophthalmopathy. The CDR3 nucleotides are TGTGCCAGCAGTTTAACCGGGACAGGGGTTACTGGCAATCAGCCCCAGCATTTT. This gives the protein CASSLTGTGVTGNQPQHF. Filled out from reference TRBV28 and TRBJ1-5, the complete variable domain reads DVKVTQSSRYLVKRTGEKVFLECVQDMDHENMFWYRQDPGLGLRLIYFSYDVKMKEKGDIPEGYSVSREKKERFSLILESASTNQTSMYLCASSLTGTGVTGNQPQHFGDGTRLSIL.